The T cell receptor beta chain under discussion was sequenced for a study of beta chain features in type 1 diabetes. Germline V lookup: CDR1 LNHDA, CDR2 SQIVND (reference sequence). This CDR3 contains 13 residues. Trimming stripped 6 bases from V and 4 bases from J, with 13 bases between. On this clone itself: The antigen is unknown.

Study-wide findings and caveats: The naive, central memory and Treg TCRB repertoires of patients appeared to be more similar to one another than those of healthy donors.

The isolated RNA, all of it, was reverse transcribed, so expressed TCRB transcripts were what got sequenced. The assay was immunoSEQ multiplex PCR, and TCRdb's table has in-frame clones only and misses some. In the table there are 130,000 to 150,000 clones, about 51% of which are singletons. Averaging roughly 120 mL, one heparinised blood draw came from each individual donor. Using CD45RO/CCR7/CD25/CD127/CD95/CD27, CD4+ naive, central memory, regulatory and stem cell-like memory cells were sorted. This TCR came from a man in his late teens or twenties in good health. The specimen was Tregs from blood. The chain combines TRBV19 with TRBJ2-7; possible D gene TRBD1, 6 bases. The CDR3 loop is CASSSGTKYEQYF. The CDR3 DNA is TGTGCCAGTAGCTCCGGGACAAAATACGAGCAGTACTTC.